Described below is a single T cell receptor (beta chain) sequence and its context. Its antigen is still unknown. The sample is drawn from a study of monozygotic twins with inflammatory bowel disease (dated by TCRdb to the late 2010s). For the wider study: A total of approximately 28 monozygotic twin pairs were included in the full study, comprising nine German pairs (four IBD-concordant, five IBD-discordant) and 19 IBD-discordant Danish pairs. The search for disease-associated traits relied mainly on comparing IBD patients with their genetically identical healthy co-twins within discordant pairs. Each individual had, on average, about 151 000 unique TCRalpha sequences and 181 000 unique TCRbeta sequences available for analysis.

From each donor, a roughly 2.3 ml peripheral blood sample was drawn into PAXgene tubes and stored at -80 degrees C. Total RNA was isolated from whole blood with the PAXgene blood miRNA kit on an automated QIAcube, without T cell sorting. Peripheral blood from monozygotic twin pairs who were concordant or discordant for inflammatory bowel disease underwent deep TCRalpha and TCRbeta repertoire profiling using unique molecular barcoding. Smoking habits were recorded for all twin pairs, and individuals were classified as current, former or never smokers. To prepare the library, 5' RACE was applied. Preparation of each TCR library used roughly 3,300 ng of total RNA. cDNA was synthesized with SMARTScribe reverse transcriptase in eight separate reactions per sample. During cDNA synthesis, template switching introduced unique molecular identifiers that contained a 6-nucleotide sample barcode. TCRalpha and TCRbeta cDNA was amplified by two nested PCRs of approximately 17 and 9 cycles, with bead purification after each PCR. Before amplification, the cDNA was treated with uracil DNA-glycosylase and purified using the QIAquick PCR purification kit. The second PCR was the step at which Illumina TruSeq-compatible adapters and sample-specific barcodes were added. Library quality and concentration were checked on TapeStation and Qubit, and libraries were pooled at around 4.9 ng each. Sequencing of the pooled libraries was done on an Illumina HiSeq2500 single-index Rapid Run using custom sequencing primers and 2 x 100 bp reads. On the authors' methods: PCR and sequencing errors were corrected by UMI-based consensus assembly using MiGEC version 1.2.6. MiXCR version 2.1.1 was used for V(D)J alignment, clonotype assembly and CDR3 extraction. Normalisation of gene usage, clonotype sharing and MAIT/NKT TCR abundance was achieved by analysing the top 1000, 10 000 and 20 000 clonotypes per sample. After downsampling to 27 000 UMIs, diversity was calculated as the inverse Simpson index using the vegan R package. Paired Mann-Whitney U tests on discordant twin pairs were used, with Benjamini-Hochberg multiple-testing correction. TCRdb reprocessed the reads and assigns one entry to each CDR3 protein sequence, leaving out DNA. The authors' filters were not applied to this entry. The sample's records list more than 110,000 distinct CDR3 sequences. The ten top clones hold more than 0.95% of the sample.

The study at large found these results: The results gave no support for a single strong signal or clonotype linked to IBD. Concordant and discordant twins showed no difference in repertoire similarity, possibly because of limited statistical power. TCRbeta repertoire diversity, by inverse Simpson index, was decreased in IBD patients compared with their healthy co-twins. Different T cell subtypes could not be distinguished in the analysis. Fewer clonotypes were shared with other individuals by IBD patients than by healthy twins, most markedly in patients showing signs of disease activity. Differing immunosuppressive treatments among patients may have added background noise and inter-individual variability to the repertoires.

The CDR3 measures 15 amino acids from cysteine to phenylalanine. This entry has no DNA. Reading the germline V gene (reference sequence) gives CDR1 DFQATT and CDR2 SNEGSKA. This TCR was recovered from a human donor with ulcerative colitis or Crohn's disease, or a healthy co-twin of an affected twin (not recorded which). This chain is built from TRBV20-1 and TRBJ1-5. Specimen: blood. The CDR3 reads CSAREGTFSGQPQHF.